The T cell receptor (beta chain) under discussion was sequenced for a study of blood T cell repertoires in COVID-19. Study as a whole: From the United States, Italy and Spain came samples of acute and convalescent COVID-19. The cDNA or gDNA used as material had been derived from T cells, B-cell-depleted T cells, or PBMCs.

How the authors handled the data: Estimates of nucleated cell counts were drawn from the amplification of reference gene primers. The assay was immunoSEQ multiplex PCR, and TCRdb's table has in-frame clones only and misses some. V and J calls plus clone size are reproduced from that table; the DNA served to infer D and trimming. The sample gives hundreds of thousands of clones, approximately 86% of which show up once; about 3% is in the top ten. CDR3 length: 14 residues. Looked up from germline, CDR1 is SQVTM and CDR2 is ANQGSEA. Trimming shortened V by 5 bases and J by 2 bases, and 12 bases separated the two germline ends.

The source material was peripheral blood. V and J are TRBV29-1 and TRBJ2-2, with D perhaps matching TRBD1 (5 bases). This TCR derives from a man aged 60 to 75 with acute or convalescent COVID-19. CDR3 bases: TGCAGCGTTCTGGAACAGGCTAACACCGGGGAGCTGTTTTTT. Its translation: CSVLEQANTGELFF.